The TCR beta chain described here comes from a study of shared clonotypes between healthy human individuals. The repertoire was sequenced with immunoSEQ multiplex PCR; TCRdb's copy has only in-frame clones and lacks some. In the table there are approximately 2.1 million clones, 85% to 95% of which are singletons. Broader study findings: A generally larger estimated richness was seen in naive subsets than in memory subsets.

As for this clone: No antigen is known for it.

Germline-derived CDR1 and CDR2 are MNHEY and SVGAGI. This CDR3 is 14 amino acids long. V gave up 2 bases and J gave up 0 bases, with 5 bases separating them. The chain links TRBV6-5 to TRBJ2-1, with no clear D. Specimen: naive CD4+ T cells from PBMCs. The subset here: CD45RA+ positively selected. This TCR was sampled from a man younger than 30 in good health. Some clones in this sample may be carry-over from other donors' samples. CDR3 in amino acids: CASSYEISYNEQFF. CDR3 DNA: TGTGCCAGCAGTTACGAGATCTCCTACAATGAGCAGTTCTTC.